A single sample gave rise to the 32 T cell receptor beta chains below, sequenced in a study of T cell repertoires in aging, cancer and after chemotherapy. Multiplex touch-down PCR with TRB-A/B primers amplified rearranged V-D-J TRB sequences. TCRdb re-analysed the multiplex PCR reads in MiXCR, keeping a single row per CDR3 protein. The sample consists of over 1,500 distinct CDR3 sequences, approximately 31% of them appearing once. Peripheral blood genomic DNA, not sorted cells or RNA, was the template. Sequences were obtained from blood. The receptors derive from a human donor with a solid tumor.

This CDR3 reads CSPGGKNYGYTF. DNA of the CDR3: TGCAGTCCCGGGGGAAAGAACTATGGCTACACCTTC. The chain couples TRBV20-1 to TRBJ1-2, with a tentative D call TRBD1 (5 bases). V was trimmed by 8 bases and J by 2 bases, leaving 12 bases between them. This CDR3 has 12 amino acids. Germline-derived CDR1 and CDR2 are DFQATT and SNEGSKA (reference sequence).

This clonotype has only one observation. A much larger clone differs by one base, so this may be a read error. The CDR3 here is CASSSGTDFYGYTF. CDR3 in DNA: TGTGCCAGCAGTTCCGGGACAGATTTCTATGGCTACACCTTC. This chain links TRBV6-1 with TRBJ1-2, with 7 bases that match TRBD1. Germline values: CDR1 MNHNS, CDR2 SASEGT. Trimming cost V 5 bases and J 4 bases; bases outside gene matches: 7. CDR3 length equals 14 residues.

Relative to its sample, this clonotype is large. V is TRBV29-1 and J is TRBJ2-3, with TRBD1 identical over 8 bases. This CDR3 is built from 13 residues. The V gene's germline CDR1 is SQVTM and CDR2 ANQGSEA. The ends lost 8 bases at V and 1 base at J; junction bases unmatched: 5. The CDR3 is CSFGQGGTDTQYF. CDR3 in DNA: TGCAGCTTCGGACAGGGCGGCACAGATACGCAGTATTTT.

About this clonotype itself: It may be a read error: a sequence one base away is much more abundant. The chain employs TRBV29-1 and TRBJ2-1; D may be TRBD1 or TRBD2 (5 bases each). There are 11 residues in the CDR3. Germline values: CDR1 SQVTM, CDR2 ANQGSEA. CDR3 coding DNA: TGCAGCGTCGAGGGGAGCAATAAGCAGTTCTTC. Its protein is CSVEGSNKQFF.

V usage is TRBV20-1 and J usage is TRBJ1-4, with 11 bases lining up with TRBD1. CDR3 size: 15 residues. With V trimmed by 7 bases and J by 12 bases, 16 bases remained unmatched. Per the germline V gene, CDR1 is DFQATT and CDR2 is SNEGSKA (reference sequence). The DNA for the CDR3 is TGCAGTGACTCTCAACCGGGACAGGGGGTTGGGCAACTGTTTTTT. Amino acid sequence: CSDSQPGQGVGQLFF.

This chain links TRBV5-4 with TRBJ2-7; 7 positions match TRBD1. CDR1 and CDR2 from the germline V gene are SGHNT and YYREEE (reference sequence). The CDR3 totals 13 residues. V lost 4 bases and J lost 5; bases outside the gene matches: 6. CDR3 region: CASSPTGLDEQYF. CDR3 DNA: TGTGCCAGCAGCCCGACAGGGTTAGACGAGCAGTACTTC. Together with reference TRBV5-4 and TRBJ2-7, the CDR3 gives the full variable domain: ETGVTQSPTHLIKTRGQQVTLRCSSQSGHNTVSWYQQALGQGPQFIFQYYREEENGRGNFPPRFSGLQFPNYSSELNVNALELDDSALYLCASSPTGLDEQYFGPGTRLTVT.

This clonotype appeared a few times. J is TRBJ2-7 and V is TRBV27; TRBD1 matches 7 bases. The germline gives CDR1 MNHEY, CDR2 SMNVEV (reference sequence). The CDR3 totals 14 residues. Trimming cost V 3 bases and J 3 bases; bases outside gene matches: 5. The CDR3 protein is CASSFLGQDYEQYF. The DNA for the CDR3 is TGTGCCAGCAGTTTCCTTGGACAGGACTACGAGCAGTACTTC.

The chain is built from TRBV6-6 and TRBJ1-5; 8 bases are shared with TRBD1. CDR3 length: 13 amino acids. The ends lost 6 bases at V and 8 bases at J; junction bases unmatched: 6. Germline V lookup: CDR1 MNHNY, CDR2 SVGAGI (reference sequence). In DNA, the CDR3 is TGTGCCAGCAGAAACAGGGGGTCGGAGCCCCAGCATTTT. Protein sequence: CASRNRGSEPQHF.

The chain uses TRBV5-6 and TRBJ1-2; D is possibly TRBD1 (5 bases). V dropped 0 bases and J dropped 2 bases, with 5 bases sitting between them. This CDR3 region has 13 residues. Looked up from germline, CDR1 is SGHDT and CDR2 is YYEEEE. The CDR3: CASSLEGNYGYTF. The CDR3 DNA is TGTGCCAGCAGCTTGGAGGGGAACTATGGCTACACCTTC.

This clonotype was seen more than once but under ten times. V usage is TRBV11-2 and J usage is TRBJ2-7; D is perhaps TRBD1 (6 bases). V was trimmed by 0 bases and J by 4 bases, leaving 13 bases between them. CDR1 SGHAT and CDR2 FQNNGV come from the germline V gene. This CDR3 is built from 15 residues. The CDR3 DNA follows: TGTGCCAGCAGCTTAGATACGCAGGGGCCGTACGAGCAGTACTTC. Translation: CASSLDTQGPYEQYF. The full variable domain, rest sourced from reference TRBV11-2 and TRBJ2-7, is EAGVAQSPRYKIIEKRQSVAFWCNPISGHATLYWYQQILGQGPKLLIQFQNNGVVDDSQLPKDRFSAERLKGVDSTLKIQPAKLEDSAVYLCASSLDTQGPYEQYFGPGTRLTVT.

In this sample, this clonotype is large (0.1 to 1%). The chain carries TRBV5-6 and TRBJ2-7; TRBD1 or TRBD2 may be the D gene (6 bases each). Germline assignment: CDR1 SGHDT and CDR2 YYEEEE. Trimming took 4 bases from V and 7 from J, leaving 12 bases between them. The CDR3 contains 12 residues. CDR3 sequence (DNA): TGTGCCAGCAGCGGGGGGCGGCTTGAGCAGTACTTC. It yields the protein CASSGGRLEQYF.

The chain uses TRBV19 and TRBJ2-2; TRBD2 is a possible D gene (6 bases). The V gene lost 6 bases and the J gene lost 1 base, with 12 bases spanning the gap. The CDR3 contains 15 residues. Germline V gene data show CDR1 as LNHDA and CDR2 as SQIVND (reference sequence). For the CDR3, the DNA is TGTGCCAGTAGGGGACTGATCGTGAACACCGGGGAGCTGTTTTTT. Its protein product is CASRGLIVNTGELFF.

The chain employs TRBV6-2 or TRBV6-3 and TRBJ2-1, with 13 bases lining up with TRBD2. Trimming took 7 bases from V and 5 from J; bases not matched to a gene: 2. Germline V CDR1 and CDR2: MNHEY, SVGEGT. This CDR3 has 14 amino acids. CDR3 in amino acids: CASTGTSGNNEQFF. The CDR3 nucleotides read TGTGCCAGCACCGGGACTAGCGGGAACAATGAGCAGTTCTTC.

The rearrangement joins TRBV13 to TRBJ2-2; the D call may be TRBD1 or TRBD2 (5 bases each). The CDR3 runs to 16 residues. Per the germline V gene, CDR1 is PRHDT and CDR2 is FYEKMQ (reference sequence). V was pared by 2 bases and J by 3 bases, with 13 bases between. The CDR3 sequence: CASSLLWGLDTGELFF. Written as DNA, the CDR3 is TGTGCCAGCAGCTTATTATGGGGGTTAGACACCGGGGAGCTGTTTTTT.

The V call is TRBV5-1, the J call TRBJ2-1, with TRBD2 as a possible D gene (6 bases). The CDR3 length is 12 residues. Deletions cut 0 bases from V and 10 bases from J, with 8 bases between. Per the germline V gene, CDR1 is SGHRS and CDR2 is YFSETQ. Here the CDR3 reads CASSLGGGEQFF. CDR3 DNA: TGCGCCAGCAGCTTGGGAGGAGGGGAGCAGTTCTTC.

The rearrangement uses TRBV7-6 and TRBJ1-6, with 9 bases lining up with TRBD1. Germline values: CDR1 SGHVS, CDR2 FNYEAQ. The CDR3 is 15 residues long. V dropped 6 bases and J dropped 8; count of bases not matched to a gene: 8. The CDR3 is CASRSGTGWYSPLHF. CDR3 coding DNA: TGTGCCAGCAGAAGCGGGACAGGGTGGTATTCACCCCTCCACTTT.

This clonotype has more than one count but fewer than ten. CDR3 in DNA: TGTGCCAGCAGTGACGCTAGAGACACAGATACGCAGTATTTT. Translation: CASSDARDTDTQYF. The rearrangement links TRBV6-4 to TRBJ2-3; no reliable D call. This CDR3 has 14 residues. In germline, CDR1 is MRHNA, CDR2 SNTAGT. The germline V and J ends were trimmed by 2 bases and 2 bases, with 8 bases remaining between them.

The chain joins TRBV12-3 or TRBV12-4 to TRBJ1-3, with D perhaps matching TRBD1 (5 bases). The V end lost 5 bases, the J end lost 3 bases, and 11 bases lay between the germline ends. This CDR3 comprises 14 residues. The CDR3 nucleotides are TGTGCCAGCAGTGGCTACGGGGGTGGAAACACCATATATTTT. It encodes CASSGYGGGNTIYF.

The CDR3 reads CASSSGLAGGTQYF. The CDR3 region has the DNA TGTGCCAGCAGCTCGGGACTAGCGGGAGGTACGCAGTATTTT. The chain joins TRBV6-2 or TRBV6-3 to TRBJ2-3, with 15 bases aligning to TRBD2. V lost 6 bases and J lost 8; bases outside the gene matches: 3. The CDR3 spans 14 residues. The germline V gene has CDR1 MNHEY and CDR2 SVGEGT.

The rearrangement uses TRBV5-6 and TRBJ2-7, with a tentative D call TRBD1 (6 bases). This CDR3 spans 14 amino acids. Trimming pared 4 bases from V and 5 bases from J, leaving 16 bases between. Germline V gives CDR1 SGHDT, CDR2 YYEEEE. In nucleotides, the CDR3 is TGTGCCAGCAGCCTACAGGGTTATCAGGACGAGCAGTACTTC. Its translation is CASSLQGYQDEQYF. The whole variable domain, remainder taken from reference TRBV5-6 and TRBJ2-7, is DAGVTQSPTHLIKTRGQQVTLRCSPKSGHDTVSWYQQALGQGPQFIFQYYEEEERQRGNFPDRFSGHQFPNYSSELNVNALLLGDSALYLCASSLQGYQDEQYFGPGTRLTVT.

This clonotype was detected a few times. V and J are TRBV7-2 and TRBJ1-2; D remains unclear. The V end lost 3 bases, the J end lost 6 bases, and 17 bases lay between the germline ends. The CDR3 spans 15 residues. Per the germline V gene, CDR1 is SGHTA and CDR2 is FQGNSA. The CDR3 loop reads CASSFRPSVTDGYTF. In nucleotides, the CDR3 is TGTGCCAGCAGCTTCAGGCCTTCGGTAACTGATGGCTACACCTTC.

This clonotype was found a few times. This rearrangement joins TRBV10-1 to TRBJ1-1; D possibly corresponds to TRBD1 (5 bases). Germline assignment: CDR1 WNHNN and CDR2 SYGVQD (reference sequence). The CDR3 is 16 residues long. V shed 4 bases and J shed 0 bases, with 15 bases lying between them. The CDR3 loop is CASSADTSSLNTEAFF. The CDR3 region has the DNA TGCGCCAGCAGTGCGGACACTTCCTCTCTGAACACTGAAGCTTTCTTT.

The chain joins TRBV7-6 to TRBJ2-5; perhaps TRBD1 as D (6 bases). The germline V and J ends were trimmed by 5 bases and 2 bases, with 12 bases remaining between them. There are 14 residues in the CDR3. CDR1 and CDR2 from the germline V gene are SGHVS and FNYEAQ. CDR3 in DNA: TGTGCCAGCAGCCAAAGGACAGTTCAAGAGACCCAGTACTTC. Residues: CASSQRTVQETQYF.

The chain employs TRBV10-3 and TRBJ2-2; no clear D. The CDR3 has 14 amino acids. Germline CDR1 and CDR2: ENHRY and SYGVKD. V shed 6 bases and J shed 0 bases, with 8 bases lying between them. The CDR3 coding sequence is TGTGCCATCAGGCCCAACTCGAACACCGGGGAGCTGTTTTTT. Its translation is CAIRPNSNTGELFF.

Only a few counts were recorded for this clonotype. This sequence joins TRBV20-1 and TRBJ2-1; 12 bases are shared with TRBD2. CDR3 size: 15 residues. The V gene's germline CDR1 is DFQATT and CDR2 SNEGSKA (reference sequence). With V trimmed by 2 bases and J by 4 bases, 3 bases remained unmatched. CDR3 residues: CSARSSGRDYNEQFF. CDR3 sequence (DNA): TGCAGTGCTAGATCTAGCGGGAGGGATTACAATGAGCAGTTCTTC.

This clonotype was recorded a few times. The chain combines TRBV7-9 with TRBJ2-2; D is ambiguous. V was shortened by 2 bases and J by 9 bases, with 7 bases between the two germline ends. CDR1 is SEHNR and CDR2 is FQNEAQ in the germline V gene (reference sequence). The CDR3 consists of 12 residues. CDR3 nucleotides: TGTGCCAGCAGCTTACTCCCCCGGGAGCTGTTTTTT. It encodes CASSLLPRELFF.

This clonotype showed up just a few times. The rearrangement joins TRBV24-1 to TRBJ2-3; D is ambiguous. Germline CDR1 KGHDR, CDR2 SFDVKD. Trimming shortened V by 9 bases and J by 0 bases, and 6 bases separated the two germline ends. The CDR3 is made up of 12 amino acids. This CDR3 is CATGPSTDTQYF. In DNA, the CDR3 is TGTGCCACCGGGCCGAGCACAGATACGCAGTATTTT.

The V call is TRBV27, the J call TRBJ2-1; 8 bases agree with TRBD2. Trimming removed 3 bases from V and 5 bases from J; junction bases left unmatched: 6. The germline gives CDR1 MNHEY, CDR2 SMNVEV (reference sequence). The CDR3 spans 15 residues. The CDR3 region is CASSFRLAGDNEQFF. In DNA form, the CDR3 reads TGTGCCAGCAGTTTCCGCCTAGCGGGTGACAATGAGCAGTTCTTC.

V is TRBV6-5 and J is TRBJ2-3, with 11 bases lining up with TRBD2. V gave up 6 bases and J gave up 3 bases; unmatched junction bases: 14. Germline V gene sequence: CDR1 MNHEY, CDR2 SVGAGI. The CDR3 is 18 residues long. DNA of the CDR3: TGTGCCAGCAGCCCATCCTTACTAGCGGGAGCGGGTACAGATACGCAGTATTTT. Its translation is CASSPSLLAGAGTDTQYF.

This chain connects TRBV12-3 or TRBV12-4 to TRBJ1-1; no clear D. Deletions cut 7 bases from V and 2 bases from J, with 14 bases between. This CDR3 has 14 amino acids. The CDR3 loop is CASTPKTLNTEAFF. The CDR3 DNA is TGTGCCAGCACCCCTAAGACACTTAACACTGAAGCTTTCTTT.

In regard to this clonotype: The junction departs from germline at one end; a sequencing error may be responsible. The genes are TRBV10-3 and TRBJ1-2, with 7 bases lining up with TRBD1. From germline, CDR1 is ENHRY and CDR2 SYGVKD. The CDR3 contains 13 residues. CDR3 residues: CASSATGLDGYTF. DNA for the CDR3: TGTGCCAGCAGTGCGACAGGGTTGGATGGCTACACCTTC.

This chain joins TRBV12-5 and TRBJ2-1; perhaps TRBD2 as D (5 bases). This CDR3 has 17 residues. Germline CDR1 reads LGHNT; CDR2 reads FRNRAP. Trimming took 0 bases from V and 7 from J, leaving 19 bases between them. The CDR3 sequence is CASGLVLGQATGNEQFF. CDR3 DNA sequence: TGTGCTAGTGGTTTGGTACTCGGGCAGGCCACGGGGAATGAGCAGTTCTTC.